The 10 T cell receptor beta chains below come from one sample, sequenced in a study of T-cell memory formation after mild COVID-19. One entry per CDR3 protein results from TCRdb running MiXCR on the 5' RACE reads. Of around 300,000 distinct CDR3 sequences in the sample, approximately 14% were seen once. The source material was PBMCs or a T cell subset sorted from them (not recorded which). The receptors were sampled from a man aged 18 to 29 who had mild COVID-19 (a few samples of this study predate the infection). Cell type and time point are not known.

The chain recombines TRBV12-3 or TRBV12-4 with TRBJ2-2; TRBD1 aligns across 8 bases. The V segment lost 3 bases and the J segment 6 bases; nucleotides outside the gene matches: 6. CDR3 length: 15 amino acids. The CDR3 DNA reads TGTGCCAGCAGTTTTGGCAGGGGGCTTTCCGGGGAGCTGTTTTTT. Residues: CASSFGRGLSGELFF.

This clonotype was observed at least ten times. V and J are TRBV12-5 and TRBJ2-7; D might be TRBD2 (7 bases). The CDR3 is 14 amino acids. Germline V CDR1 and CDR2: LGHNT, FRNRAP. Trimming stripped 7 bases from V and 2 bases from J, with 15 bases between. The CDR3 coding sequence is TGTGCTAGTGCGGTTGGCGGGGGCCCCTACGAGCAGTACTTC. The encoded protein is CASAVGGGPYEQYF.

The sample holds a few counts of this clonotype. The CDR3 DNA reads TGTGCCAGCAGCTTTGACCGGGGGTACGAGCAGTACGTC. It yields the protein CASSFDRGYEQYV. The V and J genes are TRBV5-4 and TRBJ2-7, with D possibly TRBD2 on 6 matching bases. Germline lookup yields CDR1 SGHNT and CDR2 YYREEE (reference sequence). Trimming removed 2 bases at V and 4 bases at J, with 10 bases between. There are 13 residues in the CDR3.

The chain uses TRBV6-6 and TRBJ2-5, with D perhaps TRBD2 (6 bases). The V gene lost 6 bases and the J gene lost 6 bases, with 20 bases spanning the gap. CDR1 and CDR2 from the germline V gene are MNHNY and SVGAGI (reference sequence). The CDR3 is made up of 15 amino acids. The CDR3 sequence is CASRRDRVPAQTQYF. As DNA, the CDR3 is TGTGCCAGCAGGCGGGACCGCGTCCCCGCGCAGACCCAGTACTTC.

This chain links TRBV28 with TRBJ2-1, with D hard to call. This CDR3 comprises 13 residues. The V gene lost 5 bases and the J gene lost 4 bases, with 9 bases spanning the gap. CDR1 and CDR2 from the germline V gene are MDHEN and SYDVKM. CDR3 bases: TGTGCCAGCAGTATGATCTCATACAATGAGCAGTTCTTC. Amino acid sequence: CASSMISYNEQFF.

This clonotype was observed a few times. The chain recombines TRBV15 with TRBJ2-4; 9 positions agree with TRBD1. The CDR3 has 12 residues. Germline V CDR1 and CDR2: LNHNV, YYDKDF (reference sequence). Trimming removed 4 bases from V and 16 bases from J; junction bases left unmatched: 8. CDR3 amino acids: CATSTRTGEHYF. The DNA of the CDR3 is TGTGCCACCAGCACTAGGACAGGGGAACACTACTTC.

The CDR3 protein is CASSCDRKYEQYV. CDR3 bases: TGTGCCAGCAGCTGTGACAGGAAGTACGAGCAGTACGTC. The chain recombines TRBV5-6 with TRBJ2-7; possible D gene TRBD1, 6 bases. This CDR3 spans 13 amino acids. V was cut by 3 bases and J by 4 bases, with 11 bases left in between. Germline lookup yields CDR1 SGHDT and CDR2 YYEEEE.

The chain uses TRBV19 and TRBJ1-1; no clear D. CDR1 and CDR2 from the germline V gene are LNHDA and SQIVND (reference sequence). The CDR3 runs 15 residues. Trimming took off 0 bases at V and 6 bases at J, with 14 bases between the two ends. The CDR3 here is CASSIDPGQTPEAFF. Written as DNA, the CDR3 is TGTGCCAGTAGTATAGATCCCGGGCAGACCCCTGAAGCTTTCTTT.

A few counts support this clonotype. The chain combines TRBV20-1 with TRBJ2-5, with TRBD2 matching over 16 bases. Per the germline V gene, CDR1 is DFQATT and CDR2 is SNEGSKA (reference sequence). CDR3 length: 16 residues. V trimming: 4 bases; J trimming: 4 bases; junction bases outside the gene matches: 6. Written as DNA, the CDR3 is TGCAGTGCTATCTCTGGGACTAGCGGGGGGGGAGAGACCCAGTACTTC. This gives the protein CSAISGTSGGGETQYF.

This chain uses TRBV4-3 with TRBJ2-2; D gene uncertain. This CDR3 region has 15 residues. Germline values: CDR1 LGHNA, CDR2 YSLEER. V was pared by 1 base and J by 4 bases, with 10 bases between. The CDR3: CASSQARVLTGELFF. The CDR3 DNA reads as TGCGCCAGCAGCCAAGCAAGGGTCCTCACCGGGGAGCTGTTTTTT.